This T cell receptor beta chain was recovered during a study of tumor and adjacent non-tumor tissue in lung cancer. Turning to the study itself: The patients, 10 men and about five women, were about 30 to 76 with stage I to III disease.

This clonotype was counted only a few times. Its antigen remains unknown. At one end, the junction sequence differs from germline, possibly due to a read error. General observations from the study: Significantly higher TCR diversity was found in tumor than normal lung.

Three rounds of nested PCR, following a modified ARM-PCR protocol, produced the TCRbeta library. TCRdb reprocessed the multiplex PCR reads with MiXCR, giving one entry per CDR3 protein. The table has 81,000 or so distinct CDR3 sequences, approximately 81% seen once. The template was RNA from unsorted bulk tissue. Distant lung tissue was collected more than 3 cm away from the tumor edge. Sequencing used distant non-tumor lung tissue. The clonotype was recovered from a man aged 55 to 70 with non-small cell lung cancer.

This chain's CDR3 is CVSSYEPLAGSQYF. As DNA, the CDR3 is TGTGTCAGCAGTTACGAACCCCTGGCAGGGTCGCAGTACTTC. The chain recombines TRBV6-6 with TRBJ2-7; D is possibly TRBD1 (5 bases). The CDR3 covers 14 residues. CDR1 is MNHNY, CDR2 SVGAGI, per germline (reference sequence).